The next 14 T cell receptor beta chains were all read from a single sample in a study of metastatic and nonmetastatic thyroid tumors. Via MiXCR, TCRdb re-called the PCR reads. The sample lists just over 40,000 clones; 9.5% to 12% were seen once. Nobody among the patients had been given any treatment before thyroid surgery. Sequenced input: blood. All receptors derive from a female donor with papillary thyroid cancer or a benign thyroid nodule (not recorded which). Some clones in this sample may be carry-over from other donors' samples.

This clone was counted at least ten times. The V and J genes are TRBV18 and TRBJ2-2; D uncertain. Germline V CDR1 and CDR2: KGHSH, LQKENI. This CDR3 comprises 13 residues. The ends were cut back, 2 bases at V and 4 bases at J, with 5 bases in the middle. The CDR3 DNA sequence: TGTGCCAGCTCACCAAGGTCCACCGGGGAGCTGTTTTTT. This gives the protein CASSPRSTGELFF.

In its sample, this clone was seen a few times. A junction boundary mismatches the germline segment, possibly from a read error. This chain links TRBV6-2 or TRBV6-3 with TRBJ1-2; tentatively, D is TRBD1 (5 bases). The germline V gene encodes CDR1 MNHEY and CDR2 SVGEGT. The CDR3 is 17 amino acids. CDR3 in amino acids: CASSSPSLREGCYVYTF. CDR3 nucleotides: TGTGCCAGCAGTTCACCCTCACTCAGGGAGGGTTGCTATGTCTACACCTTC.

The sample holds many counts of this clone. This sequence joins TRBV30 and TRBJ2-5; D may match TRBD1 or TRBD2 (5 bases each). V gave up 2 bases and J gave up 6 bases, with 10 bases separating them. Per the germline V gene, CDR1 is GTSNPN and CDR2 is SVGIG (reference sequence). There are 12 residues in the CDR3. CDR3 DNA: TGTGCCTGGAGTTCAGGGAGACAGACCCAGTACTTC. Translating it yields CAWSSGRQTQYF. Drawing the rest from reference TRBV30 and TRBJ2-5, the complete variable domain is SQTIHQWPATLVQPVGSPLSLECTVEGTSNPNLYWYRQAAGRGLQLLFYSVGIGQISSEVPQNLSASRPQDRQFILSSKKLLLSDSGFYLCAWSSGRQTQYFGPGTRLLVL.

The sample holds many counts of this clone. V usage is TRBV7-9 and J usage is TRBJ2-1; D unclear. The V end lost 5 bases, the J end lost 8 bases, and 16 bases lay between the germline ends. CDR1 is SEHNR and CDR2 is FQNEAQ in the germline V gene (reference sequence). The CDR3 extends over 14 amino acids. In nucleotides, the CDR3 is TGTGCCAGCAGCCCGCCCAGCGTTTTTGATGAGCAGTTCTTC. It translates to CASSPPSVFDEQFF.

This clone occurred many times. At the DNA level, this CDR3 is encoded by other sequences in the same sample as well. The V and J genes are TRBV6-1 and TRBJ1-1; 12 bases fit TRBD1. Germline CDR1 reads MNHNS; CDR2 reads SASEGT. Trimming at V came to 6 bases and at J to 3 bases, leaving 2 bases not matched to a gene. The CDR3 contains 14 residues. CDR3 residues: CASRGTGGHTEAFF. CDR3 coding DNA: TGTGCCAGCAGAGGGACAGGGGGCCACACTGAAGCTTTCTTT.

This clone was found many times. The conserved phenylalanine or tryptophan normally closing the CDR3 is absent here, so this likely arose from a read error. V usage is TRBV18 and J usage is TRBJ1-2; possibly TRBD1 for D (6 bases). Germline values: CDR1 KGHSH, CDR2 LQKENI. Trimming shortened V by 6 bases and J by 4 bases, and 12 bases separated the two germline ends. The CDR3 has 13 amino acids. The CDR3 region has the DNA TGTGCCAGCTCGCAGGACAGCCTCTATGGCTACACCCTC. Protein product: CASSQDSLYGYTL.

This clone was seen repeatedly, ten times or more. The gene calls are TRBV12-5 and TRBJ2-5, with 10 bases that match TRBD2. Germline assignment: CDR1 LGHNT and CDR2 FRNRAP. The CDR3 runs 16 residues. Losses at the gene ends were 5 bases for V and 1 base for J; bases not matched to a gene: 7. The CDR3 DNA follows: TGTGCTAGTGGTCCCCGGACTAGCGGACTCCAAGAGACCCAGTACTTC. Protein sequence: CASGPRTSGLQETQYF.

This clone was seen at least ten times. The chain joins TRBV7-9 to TRBJ1-3; a possible D gene is TRBD1 (6 bases). V lost 6 bases, J lost 0 bases, and 9 bases lay in between. The CDR3 loop spans 14 amino acids. Germline V gene data show CDR1 as SEHNR and CDR2 as FQNEAQ (reference sequence). CDR3 residues: CASRRGDSGNTIYF. CDR3 DNA: TGTGCCAGCAGAAGGGGGGACTCTGGAAACACCATATATTTT. Supplemented by reference TRBV7-9 and TRBJ1-3, the full variable domain reads DTGVSQNPRHKITKRGQNVTFRCDPISEHNRLYWYRQTLGQGPEFLTYFQNEAQLEKSRLLSDRFSAERPKGSFSTLEIQRTEQGDSAMYLCASRRGDSGNTIYFGEGSWLTVV.

As to this clone: This may come from a read error, since a much larger clone is one base off. This CDR3 is also generated by other DNA sequences in the sample. The V and J genes are TRBV5-6 and TRBJ2-7, with D perhaps being TRBD1 or TRBD2 (5 bases each). The CDR3 is made up of 16 amino acids. The germline CDR1 and CDR2 sequences are SGHDT and YYEEEE. The CDR3 DNA reads as TGTGCTAGCAGCCGTGCCCCCGGGACGGCCTCCTACGAGCAGTACTTC. This translates into CASSRAPGTASYEQYF.

This clone was detected many times. The chain combines TRBV10-2 with TRBJ2-5, with a possible D match to TRBD1 (6 bases). This CDR3 has 14 amino acids. Germline CDR1 WSHSY, CDR2 SAAADI. Between the trimmed V and J ends, which lost 4 bases and 7 bases, there was a span of 16 bases. CDR3 sequence: CASSGQGPLGTQYF. The CDR3 DNA sequence: TGCGCCAGCAGTGGTCAGGGGCCCCTCGGGACCCAGTACTTC.

This clone has just a few counts. This may stem from a read error, because a much larger clone lies one nucleotide away. The chain joins TRBV27 to TRBJ1-2; D ambiguous. Germline CDR1 reads MNHEY; CDR2 reads SMNVEV (reference sequence). Deletions cut 5 bases from V and 7 bases from J, with 14 bases between. This CDR3 comprises 13 residues. CDR3 in amino acids: CASSVNSGSGYTF. DNA for the CDR3: TGTGCCAGCAGTGTAAACAGTGGAAGTGGCTACACCTTC.

This clone was recorded many times. The chain is built from TRBV27 and TRBJ2-3; TRBD1 is a possible D gene (5 bases). The CDR3 is made up of 15 amino acids. V lost 3 bases and J lost 0, with 10 bases in between. The V gene's germline CDR1 is MNHEY and CDR2 SMNVEV (reference sequence). CDR3 bases: TGTGCCAGCAGTTTCGCCGACAGTAGCACAGATACGCAGTATTTT. It yields the protein CASSFADSSTDTQYF.

To note about this clone: A junction end diverges from the germline sequence, so it may reflect a read error. The chain recombines TRBV20-1 with TRBJ2-1; 9 positions match TRBD2. Looked up from germline, CDR1 is DFQATT and CDR2 is SNEGSKA (reference sequence). The CDR3 contains 14 residues. CDR3 sequence (DNA): TGCAGTGCTATTGAGGTAGCGGGAGTTGGTGAGCGGTTCTTC. Translating gives CSAIEVAGVGERFF.

The V gene is TRBV28, the J gene TRBJ2-3; 10 nucleotides agree with TRBD2. The CDR3 is 19 amino acids. The ends lost 1 base at V and 2 bases at J; junction bases unmatched: 12. Germline CDR1 MDHEN, CDR2 SYDVKM. The CDR3 DNA reads as TGTGCCAGCAGTTTATCACCCGGGACTAGCGCGAAACTCACAGATACGCAGTATTTT. Its protein is CASSLSPGTSAKLTDTQYF. The full variable domain, in which reference TRBV28 and TRBJ2-3 provide the parts outside the CDR3, is DVKVTQSSRYLVKRTGEKVFLECVQDMDHENMFWYRQDPGLGLRLIYFSYDVKMKEKGDIPEGYSVSREKKERFSLILESASTNQTSMYLCASSLSPGTSAKLTDTQYFGPGTRLTVL.